The 14 T cell receptor beta chains reported below all come from one sample, sequenced in a study of T cell changes during pregnancy in multiple sclerosis. The repertoire was sequenced with immunoSEQ multiplex PCR; TCRdb's copy has only in-frame clones and lacks some. Of tens of thousands of clones detected, about 94% appear once; the ten largest clones hold 2% to 2.5%. The source material was peripheral blood, sampled in the third trimester of pregnancy. Receptor source: a female donor with multiple sclerosis, enrolled in a pregnancy study.

This clone turned up a few times. This chain connects TRBV9 to TRBJ1-6; 7 bases agree with TRBD1. This CDR3 comprises 13 residues. The V and J ends lost 5 bases and 7 bases, in that order; junction bases with no gene match: 3. CDR1 and CDR2 from the germline V gene are SGDLS and YYNGEE. The CDR3 is CASRTGKNSPLHF. The CDR3 DNA follows: TGTGCCAGCAGGACAGGGAAGAATTCACCCCTCCACTTT.

This clone was seen only once. The chain employs TRBV18 and TRBJ1-1; 8 bases align to TRBD1. Germline CDR1 and CDR2: KGHSH and LQKENI. The CDR3 totals 14 residues. V lost 4 bases to trimming and J lost 6 bases; unmatched junction nucleotides: 7. As DNA, the CDR3 is TGTGCCAGCTCACGCGGACAGGGCCTAGCTGAAGCTTTCTTT. Encoded protein: CASSRGQGLAEAFF.

J is TRBJ2-2 and V is TRBV29-1; no definite D call. Germline loops: CDR1 SQVTM, CDR2 ANQGSEA. V lost 3 bases and J lost 1, with 9 bases in between. CDR3 size: 14 residues. CDR3: CSVENRQNTGELFF. DNA of the CDR3: TGCAGCGTTGAGAATCGACAGAACACCGGGGAGCTGTTTTTT.

V and J are TRBV5-1 and TRBJ1-4; 9 bases map to TRBD1. CDR1 is SGHRS and CDR2 is YFSETQ in the germline V gene. V trimming: 3 bases; J trimming: 7 bases; junction bases outside the gene matches: 10. The CDR3 contains 16 residues. The CDR3 DNA is TGCGCCAGCAGCTCCTACTCCGGGACAGGGAGTGAAAAACTGTTTTTT. This sequence encodes CASSSYSGTGSEKLFF. The full variable domain, completed using reference TRBV5-1 and TRBJ1-4, is KAGVTQTPRYLIKTRGQQVTLSCSPISGHRSVSWYQQTPGQGLQFLFEYFSETQRNKGNFPGRFSGRQFSNSRSEMNVSTLELGDSALYLCASSSYSGTGSEKLFFGSGTQLSVL.

The chain links TRBV9 to TRBJ1-1; TRBD1 matches 8 bases. Germline CDR1 reads SGDLS; CDR2 reads YYNGEE. The CDR3 sequence is 15 residues long. V shed 4 bases, J shed 5 bases, and the junction held 10 bases outside the gene matches. The CDR3 sequence: CASSPRQGPETEAFF. The CDR3 DNA reads as TGTGCCAGCAGCCCCCGACAGGGGCCGGAAACTGAAGCTTTCTTT.

J is TRBJ1-1 and V is TRBV2; D is undetermined. Germline CDR1 reads SNHLY; CDR2 reads FYNNEI. The V end was cut by 3 bases, the J end by 11 bases, with 10 bases between. CDR3 length: 11 amino acids. CDR3 sequence reads: CASSELQQAFF. In DNA, the CDR3 is TGTGCCAGCAGTGAGCTCCAACAGGCTTTCTTT.

This clone has just a few counts. The chain carries TRBV18 and TRBJ1-5; D may be TRBD1 (6 bases). Germline CDR1 is KGHSH and CDR2 is LQKENI. V lost 6 bases and J lost 2, with 17 bases in between. This CDR3 has 16 residues. The CDR3 sequence is CASSSGGGQGNQPQHF. The CDR3, as DNA: TGTGCCAGCTCCTCGGGCGGGGGGCAAGGCAATCAGCCCCAGCATTTT.

The gene calls are TRBV9 and TRBJ1-1, with TRBD1 matching 7 bases. The length of the CDR3 is 17 residues. With 4 bases clipped from V and 2 bases from J, the junction kept 14 bases outside the gene matches. Germline assignment: CDR1 SGDLS and CDR2 YYNGEE. CDR3 bases: TGTGCCAGCAGCAGTACCCGGGACAGCCACGTCAACACTGAAGCTTTCTTT. This sequence encodes CASSSTRDSHVNTEAFF.

The chain uses TRBV6-1 and TRBJ1-2, with a tentative D call TRBD1 (6 bases). V lost 8 bases to trimming and J lost 8 bases, with 21 bases between them. Germline V gene sequence: CDR1 MNHNS, CDR2 SASEGT. This CDR3 is 14 amino acids long. CDR3 sequence (DNA): TGTGCCAGCTATAGGTACAGGGAAGCGGGGGGCTACACCTTC. Translating gives CASYRYREAGGYTF.

The J gene is TRBJ1-2, the V gene TRBV19; TRBD1 matches 7 bases. Germline V lookup: CDR1 LNHDA, CDR2 SQIVND (reference sequence). The CDR3 spans 16 residues. V lost 5 bases to trimming and J lost 5 bases; unmatched junction nucleotides: 14. The CDR3 DNA follows: TGTGCCAGTAGTTCTTATGAGGGGGCGCGAGTTTATGGCTACACCTTC. Protein sequence: CASSSYEGARVYGYTF.

In its sample, this clone was seen once. This rearrangement joins TRBV4-1 to TRBJ2-1, with 7 bases lining up with TRBD2. The length of the CDR3 is 16 residues. Trimming took 4 bases from V and 0 from J; bases not matched to a gene: 6. Germline loops: CDR1 MGHRA, CDR2 YSYEKL. DNA of the CDR3: TGCGCCAGCAGCCCCGACGGCGGGGGCTCCTACAATGAGCAGTTCTTC. It specifies CASSPDGGGSYNEQFF.

This chain uses TRBV27 with TRBJ1-2; 9 bases are shared with TRBD1. V lost 7 bases, J lost 3 bases, and 15 bases stayed unmatched. Germline V gene lookup returns CDR1 MNHEY and CDR2 SMNVEV (reference sequence). The CDR3 runs to 17 residues. The CDR3 nucleotides are TGTGCCAGCACCTCCCGGGACAGGGTTTTGTTGCACTATGGCTACACCTTC. It is translated as CASTSRDRVLLHYGYTF.

This clone appeared once. The chain has TRBV7-6 and TRBJ2-1; 12 positions match TRBD2. J lost 4 bases, V lost 8 bases, and 9 bases had no gene match. CDR1 and CDR2 from the germline V gene are SGHVS and FNYEAQ. The CDR3 loop spans 16 amino acids. CDR3 region: CASRRFGLAGYNEQFF. CDR3 nucleotides: TGTGCCAGCCGGCGTTTCGGACTAGCGGGGTACAATGAGCAGTTCTTC.

The J gene is TRBJ2-1, the V gene TRBV5-1; 7 nucleotides line up with TRBD1. CDR1 and CDR2 from the germline V gene are SGHRS and YFSETQ. The CDR3 runs to 14 residues. J gave up 5 bases and V 0 bases, and 2 bases lay outside the gene matches. CDR3 protein: CASSLGDSHNEQFF. In DNA form, the CDR3 reads TGCGCCAGCAGCTTGGGGGACAGTCACAATGAGCAGTTCTTC.